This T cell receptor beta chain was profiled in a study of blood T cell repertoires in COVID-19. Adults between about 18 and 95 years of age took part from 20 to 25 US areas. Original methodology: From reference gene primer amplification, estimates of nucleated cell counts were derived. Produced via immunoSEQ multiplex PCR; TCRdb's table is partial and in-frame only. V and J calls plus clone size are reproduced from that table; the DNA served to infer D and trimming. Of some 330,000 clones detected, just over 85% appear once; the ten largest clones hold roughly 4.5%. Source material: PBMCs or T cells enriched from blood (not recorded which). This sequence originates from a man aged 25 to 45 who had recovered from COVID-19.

The CDR3 sequence is CASRPGTGREKLFF. CDR3 DNA: TGTGCCAGCAGACCAGGGACAGGGAGAGAAAAACTGTTTTTT. The genes are TRBV6-5 and TRBJ1-4, with 9 positions matching TRBD1. Trimming cost V 6 bases and J 8 bases; bases outside gene matches: 7. In germline, CDR1 is MNHEY, CDR2 SVGAGI. The CDR3 length is 14 residues.